This TCR beta chain emerged from a study of shared clonotypes between healthy human individuals (TCRdb year 2020). With regard to the full study: The cohort included three men and two women between 18 and 49 years of age. For each donor, CD4 naive and CD4 memory were each given three plates, CD8 naive was given two plates, and CD8 memory was given one plate. To increase sequencing depth and limit assay-specific biases, TCR repertoire library preparation and sequencing were carried out by different laboratories using diverse techniques. Per donor, leukapheresis produced somewhere between about 0.94 and 10 billion PBMCs. To estimate repertoire size and how much clonotypes are shared between individuals, the study performed deep sequencing of blood TCR repertoires from a handful of healthy adults. Paper-wide results and their limitations: Even with the large sequencing depth, rarefaction of the sorted-subset datasets indicated that sequencing was incomplete. Because the study included a small number of donors, the genetic and exposure-history diversity represented was limited. Sampling was restricted to blood, and TCR repertoires in tissue are likely to differ from TCR repertoires in blood. Estimated clonotype richness was generally larger for naive than for memory subsets. Compared with non-shared clonotypes, the clonotypes found in all four sorted-subset donors had higher generation probabilities. Approximately 5% of naive CD4, roughly 3.6% of naive CD8, about 2.4% of memory CD4, and 0.35% to 0.4% of memory CD8 clonotypes were shared across four donors. Pairwise subsampling led to the expectation that sequencing depth would affect the degree of clonotype sharing among donors.

The donors were healthy, HIV-negative adults with no recently reported acute infections or vaccinations. All donors were Caucasian adults living in Nashville, Tennessee, USA. CD4+ T cells were enriched by magnetic negative selection, after which naive cells were positively selected on CD45RA and the negative fraction was taken as the memory subset. Blood was obtained by leukapheresis, after which PBMCs were separated by Ficoll-Histopaque density gradient centrifugation and cryopreserved in liquid nitrogen vapor phase. Purity and quantity of every magnetically sorted T cell population were checked by analytical flow cytometry. Genomic DNA was isolated from each sorted fraction and quantified by UV absorbance on a Nanodrop 2000c. The junction carries 12 bases between V and J, which are trimmed by 6 bases and 0 bases respectively. The germline V gene gives CDR1 as MDHEN and CDR2 as SYDVKM. The CDR3, cysteine through phenylalanine, is 14 amino acids long. The entry retains the CDR3 DNA only, 42 bases that are in frame from base 1.

Comment on this clone: Its antigen has not been determined. Per-base qualities were not stored, and no clone one base away is much larger.

Using the deep immunoSEQ assay, multiplex PCR amplified TCR CDR3 regions from genomic DNA. Extracted genomic DNA from each cell subset was spread evenly across all wells of several immunoSEQ 96-well plates, with each plate serving as a replicate. Each replicate PCR for sorted subsets received around 0.2 ug genomic DNA, equal to roughly 29,000 T cell genomes. Purified libraries were quantified with a Qubit 3.0 fluorometer, sized on a Bioanalyzer 2100, and re-quantified with the KAPA Library Quantification kit. Every immunoSEQ 96-well plate was sequenced on a dedicated single-read 150-cycle Illumina NextSeq 550 flow cell. The authors processed their data as follows. The immunoSEQ output contained only junctional sequences without quality scores, so filtering could not match that applied to full-length reads. To assign V/J genes and CDR3, sequences were annotated against IMGT germline references using PyIR, a Python wrapper for IgBLAST v1.9. Reads were filtered out if the reads had weak V/J assignments (E-value above 1e-6), no CDR3, stop codons, out-of-frame junctions, or ambiguous translated residues. V3J clonotypes were defined by identical inferred V gene, J gene, and CDR3 amino acid sequence. Percentage overlap between repertoires was calculated by dividing the number of shared unique clonotypes by the size of the smaller repertoire. Richness of each repertoire was evaluated using RTK rarefaction, the Chao1 estimator, and Recon v2.1 estimates of unobserved clonotypes. For all TCRbeta clonotypes obtained by the gDNA method from four donors, generation probabilities were computed with OLGA. The immuneACCESS repertoire file appears here via TCRdb, limited to in-frame rearrangements. These files lack a portion of the clones; in checked studies, under half of the deficit traces to unresolved V genes, and the cause of the others is not known. Clone size and the V and J calls come from that table; the DNA yielded D and trimming. Here the sample has about 510,000 clones; about 96% occur a single time. The top ten clones comprise approximately 0.06% of the sample.

Sequenced material: naive CD4+ T cells sorted from blood. The cell subset or site label, as the study defines it: CD45RA+ positively selected. The TCR sequence derives from a woman aged 30 to 39 in good health. The rearrangement joined TRBV28 to TRBJ2-7; D gene: possibly TRBD1, on 5 matching bases. The CDR3 region reads CASSPGWASYEQYF. In nucleotides, the sequence is TGTGCCAGCAGCCCAGGGTGGGCCTCCTACGAGCAGTACTTC.